This T cell receptor (beta chain) was sequenced during a study of control samples from healthy donors and cancer patients. The ends were cut back, 2 bases at V and 6 bases at J, with 14 bases in the middle. The CDR3 loop spans 14 amino acids. Germline V CDR1 and CDR2: SGDLS, YYNGEE. Method: immunoSEQ multiplex PCR; TCRdb's copy keeps in-frame clones and lacks some. This sample has 210,000 or so clones, with 90% to 95% found just once. The rearrangement links TRBV9 to TRBJ1-2; D unclear. Material for sequencing was blood. This TCR derives from a man between 25 and 39 years old in good health. The CDR3 is CASSVPGGGNGYTF. DNA for the CDR3: TGTGCCAGCAGCGTCCCGGGTGGAGGGAATGGCTACACCTTC.